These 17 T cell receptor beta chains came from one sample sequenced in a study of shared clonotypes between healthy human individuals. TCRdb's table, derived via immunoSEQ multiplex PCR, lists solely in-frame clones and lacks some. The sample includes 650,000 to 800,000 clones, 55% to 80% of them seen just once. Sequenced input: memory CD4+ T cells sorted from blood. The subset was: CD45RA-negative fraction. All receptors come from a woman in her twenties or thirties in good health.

The CDR3 sequence is CASGTGTRETQYF. CDR3 DNA: TGTGCTAGTGGTACCGGGACAAGAGAGACCCAGTACTTC. The rearrangement links TRBV12-5 to TRBJ2-5, with a weak D call TRBD1 (6 bases). V lost 5 bases and J lost 4, with 11 bases in between. This CDR3 has 13 amino acids. Germline-derived CDR1 and CDR2 are LGHNT and FRNRAP.

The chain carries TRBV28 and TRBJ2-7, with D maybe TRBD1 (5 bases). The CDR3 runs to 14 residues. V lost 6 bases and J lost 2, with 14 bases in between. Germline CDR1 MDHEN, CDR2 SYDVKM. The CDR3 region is CASRLDNLPYEQYF. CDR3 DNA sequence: TGTGCCAGCAGATTGGACAACCTGCCCTACGAGCAGTACTTC.

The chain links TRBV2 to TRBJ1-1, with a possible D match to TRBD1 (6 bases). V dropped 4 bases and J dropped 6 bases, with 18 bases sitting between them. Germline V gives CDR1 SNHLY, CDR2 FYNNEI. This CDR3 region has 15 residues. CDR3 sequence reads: CASSGLRGAFPEAFF. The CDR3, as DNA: TGTGCCAGCAGTGGGTTGCGGGGGGCCTTCCCTGAAGCTTTCTTT.

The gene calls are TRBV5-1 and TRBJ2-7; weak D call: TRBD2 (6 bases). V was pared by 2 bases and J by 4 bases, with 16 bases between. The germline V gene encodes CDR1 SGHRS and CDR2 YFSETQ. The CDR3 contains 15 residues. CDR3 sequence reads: CASSFSPGEQYEQYF. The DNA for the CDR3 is TGCGCCAGCAGCTTTTCGCCGGGAGAACAGTACGAGCAGTACTTC.

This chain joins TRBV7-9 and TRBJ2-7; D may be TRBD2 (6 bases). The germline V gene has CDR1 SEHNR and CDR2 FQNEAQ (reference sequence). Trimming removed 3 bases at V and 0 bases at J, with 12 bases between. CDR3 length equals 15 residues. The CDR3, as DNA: TGTGCCAGCAGCTTCTCTGGGGACTTCTCCTACGAGCAGTACTTC. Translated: CASSFSGDFSYEQYF.

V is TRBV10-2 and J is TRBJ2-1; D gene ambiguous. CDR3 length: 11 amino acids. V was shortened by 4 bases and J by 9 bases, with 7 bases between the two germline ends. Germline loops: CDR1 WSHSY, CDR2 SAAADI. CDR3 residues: CASSVGPEQFF. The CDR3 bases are TGCGCCAGCAGTGTAGGCCCTGAGCAGTTCTTC.

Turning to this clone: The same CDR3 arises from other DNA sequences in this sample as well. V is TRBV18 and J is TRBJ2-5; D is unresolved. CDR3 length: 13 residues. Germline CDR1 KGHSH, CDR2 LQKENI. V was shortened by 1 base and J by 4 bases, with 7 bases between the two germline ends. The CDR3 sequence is CASSPLAGETQYF. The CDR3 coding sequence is TGTGCCAGCTCACCACTAGCCGGAGAGACCCAGTACTTC.

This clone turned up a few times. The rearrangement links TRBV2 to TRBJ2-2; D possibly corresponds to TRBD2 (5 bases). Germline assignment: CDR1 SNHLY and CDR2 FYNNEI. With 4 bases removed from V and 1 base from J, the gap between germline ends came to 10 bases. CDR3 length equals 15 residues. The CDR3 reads CASSGRSQNTGELFF. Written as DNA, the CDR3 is TGTGCCAGCAGTGGGAGGTCGCAGAACACCGGGGAGCTGTTTTTT.

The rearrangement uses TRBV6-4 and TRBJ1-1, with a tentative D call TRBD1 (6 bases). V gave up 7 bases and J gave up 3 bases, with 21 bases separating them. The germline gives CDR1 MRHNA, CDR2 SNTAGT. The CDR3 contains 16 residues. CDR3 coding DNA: TGTGCCAGCACCCCAGGGGAATCGGGGAGAGACACTGAAGCTTTCTTT. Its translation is CASTPGESGRDTEAFF.

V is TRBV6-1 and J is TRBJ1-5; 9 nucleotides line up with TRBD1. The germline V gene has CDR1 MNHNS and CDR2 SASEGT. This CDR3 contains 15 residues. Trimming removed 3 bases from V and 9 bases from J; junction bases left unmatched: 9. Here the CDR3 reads CASSDPTGGVRPQHF. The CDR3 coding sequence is TGTGCCAGCAGTGATCCGACAGGGGGGGTGCGGCCCCAGCATTTT.

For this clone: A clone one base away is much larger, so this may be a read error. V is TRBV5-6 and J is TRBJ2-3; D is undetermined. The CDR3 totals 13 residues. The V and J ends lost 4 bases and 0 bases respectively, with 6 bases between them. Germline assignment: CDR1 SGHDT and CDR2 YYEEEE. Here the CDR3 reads CASSPTSTDTQYF. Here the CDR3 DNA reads TGTGCCAGCAGCCCTACTAGCACAGATACGCAGTATTTT. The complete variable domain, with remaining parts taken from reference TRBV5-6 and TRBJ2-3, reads DAGVTQSPTHLIKTRGQQVTLRCSPKSGHDTVSWYQQALGQGPQFIFQYYEEEERQRGNFPDRFSGHQFPNYSSELNVNALLLGDSALYLCASSPTSTDTQYFGPGTRLTVL.

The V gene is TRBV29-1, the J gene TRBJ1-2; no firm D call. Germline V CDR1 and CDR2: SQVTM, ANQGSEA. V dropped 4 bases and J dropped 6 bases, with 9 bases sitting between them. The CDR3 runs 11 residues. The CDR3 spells CSVGGLHGYTF. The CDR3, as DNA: TGCAGCGTTGGCGGATTACATGGCTACACCTTC.

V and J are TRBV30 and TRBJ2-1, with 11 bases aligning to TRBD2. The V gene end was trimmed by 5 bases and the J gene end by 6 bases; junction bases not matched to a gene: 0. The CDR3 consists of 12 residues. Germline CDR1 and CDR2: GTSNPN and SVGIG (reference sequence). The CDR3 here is CAWGLAGNEQFF. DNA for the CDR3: TGTGCCTGGGGACTAGCGGGCAATGAGCAGTTCTTC.

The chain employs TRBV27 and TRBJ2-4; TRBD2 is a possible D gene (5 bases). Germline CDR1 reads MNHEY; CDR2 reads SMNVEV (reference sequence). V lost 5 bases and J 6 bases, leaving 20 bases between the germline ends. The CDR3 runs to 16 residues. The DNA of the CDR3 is TGTGCCAGCAGTCTCACCGGGATCAATGGCGGAAACATTCAGTACTTC. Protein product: CASSLTGINGGNIQYF.

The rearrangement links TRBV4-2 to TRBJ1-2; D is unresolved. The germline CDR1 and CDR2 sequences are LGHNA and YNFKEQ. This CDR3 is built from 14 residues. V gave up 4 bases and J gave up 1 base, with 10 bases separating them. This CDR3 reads CASSRPQSNYGYTF. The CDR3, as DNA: TGTGCCAGCAGCCGCCCACAGAGTAACTATGGCTACACCTTC.

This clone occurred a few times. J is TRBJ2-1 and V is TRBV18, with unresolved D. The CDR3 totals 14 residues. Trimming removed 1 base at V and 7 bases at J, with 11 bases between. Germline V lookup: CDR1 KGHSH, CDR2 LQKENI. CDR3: CASSPQGTGNEQFF. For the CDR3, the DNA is TGTGCCAGCTCACCACAGGGAACTGGGAATGAGCAGTTCTTC.

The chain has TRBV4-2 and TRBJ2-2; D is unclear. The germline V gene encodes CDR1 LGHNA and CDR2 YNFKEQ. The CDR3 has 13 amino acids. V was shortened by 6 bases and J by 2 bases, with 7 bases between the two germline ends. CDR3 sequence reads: CASRNFNTGELFF. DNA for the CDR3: TGTGCCAGCAGAAACTTTAACACCGGGGAGCTGTTTTTT.